One sample yielded the 26 T cell receptor beta chains listed below, sequenced in a study of breast tumors, draining lymph nodes, adjacent tissues. Samples came from axillary lymph nodes draining the breast cancer. TCRdb called the multiplex PCR reads again in MiXCR, with one record for every CDR3 protein. The repertoire holds 75,000 to 100,000 distinct CDR3 sequences, approximately 19% seen once, with over 2% in the top ten. The source material was axillary lymph node tissue. These receptors were collected from a female donor with breast cancer. Some clones in this sample may be carry-over from other donors' samples.

The chain recombines TRBV28 with TRBJ1-5; 8 positions agree with TRBD1. This CDR3 region has 14 residues. V lost 6 bases and J lost 7; bases outside the gene matches: 8. Looked up from germline, CDR1 is MDHEN and CDR2 is SYDVKM. The CDR3 reads CASSLRQGHQPQHF. The DNA for the CDR3 is TGTGCCAGCAGCCTCAGACAGGGGCACCAGCCCCAGCATTTT.

This clonotype was recorded many times. The J gene is TRBJ2-1, the V gene TRBV4-3; D is unresolved. This CDR3 is 14 amino acids long. CDR1 is LGHNA and CDR2 is YSLEER in the germline V gene. V shed 5 bases and J shed 0 bases, with 8 bases lying between them. The CDR3 loop is CASSERSSYNEQFF. As DNA, the CDR3 is TGCGCCAGCAGCGAACGGAGCTCCTACAATGAGCAGTTCTTC.

Of note for this clonotype: Since a much larger clone is just one base distant, this may be a read error. The gene calls are TRBV11-2 and TRBJ1-5; TRBD1 agrees at 9 bases. Trimming took 10 bases from V and 5 from J; bases not matched to a gene: 6. CDR3 length: 13 residues. From germline, CDR1 is SGHAT and CDR2 FQNNGV. CDR3 loop: CANSRTGDQPQHF. Here the CDR3 DNA reads TGTGCCAACAGTCGGACAGGGGATCAGCCCCAGCATTTT.

This clonotype occurred a few times. The V gene is TRBV12-1, the J gene TRBJ2-1; the table's D call TRBD2 went unverified against the DNA. TRBV12-1 has pseudogene status. The CDR3 length is 14 residues. The CDR3 coding sequence is TGTGCCAGCAGCTTTGGGACTTGTTGGGATGAGCAGTTCTTC. Amino acid sequence: CASSFGTCWDEQFF.

In its sample, this clonotype was seen many times. V usage is TRBV12-3 or TRBV12-4 and J usage is TRBJ2-1, with D possibly matching TRBD2 (5 bases). V shed 3 bases and J shed 6 bases, with 6 bases lying between them. The CDR3 has 12 residues. The CDR3 DNA sequence: TGTGCCAGCAGTTTGGAGGTCAATGAGCAGTTCTTC. This gives the protein CASSLEVNEQFF.

This clonotype was counted many times. The chain couples TRBV7-9 to TRBJ2-3; D might be TRBD2 (7 bases). Trimming took 2 bases from V and 3 from J, leaving 18 bases between them. The germline gives CDR1 SEHNR, CDR2 FQNEAQ (reference sequence). This CDR3 is 17 amino acids long. The CDR3 nucleotides read TGTGCCAGCAGCTTATTCGTCGGGGGGCGGGCAACAGATACGCAGTATTTT. Its translation: CASSLFVGGRATDTQYF.

Remarks on this clonotype: At one boundary the junction diverges from the germline segment, which might be a read error. This rearrangement joins TRBV24-1 to TRBJ2-1; no clear D gene. Germline assignment: CDR1 KGHDR and CDR2 SFDVKD. This CDR3 comprises 15 residues. DNA of the CDR3: TGTGCCCCCAGTGACCTGACAAGAGGTTACAATGAGCAGTTCTTC. Protein sequence: CAPSDLTRGYNEQFF.

This clonotype was counted many times. The V call is TRBV6-2 or TRBV6-3, the J call TRBJ2-7; 8 nucleotides match TRBD1. J lost 5 bases, V lost 0 bases, and 12 bases had no gene match. The CDR3 runs 17 residues. CDR1 MNHEY and CDR2 SVGEGT come from the germline V gene. The CDR3 protein is CASSYSPSGTGRDEQYF. The DNA of the CDR3 is TGTGCCAGCAGTTACTCCCCCTCTGGGACAGGAAGGGACGAGCAGTACTTC.

At least ten counts were recorded for this clonotype. This rearrangement joins TRBV5-4 to TRBJ2-3; no definite D call. The CDR3 runs 14 residues. Per germline, CDR1 SGHNT and CDR2 YYREEE (reference sequence). The V end was cut by 0 bases, the J end by 4 bases, with 9 bases between. In DNA, the CDR3 is TGTGCCAGCAGCTTGGACGAGTGGGCAGATACGCAGTATTTT. This translates into CASSLDEWADTQYF.

The sample holds many counts of this clonotype. The CDR3, as DNA: TGCAGTGCTAACAGCTACGAGCAGTACTTC. Its protein is CSANSYEQYF. The rearrangement links TRBV20-1 to TRBJ2-7; no clear D gene. The ends were cut back, 4 bases at V and 3 bases at J, with 4 bases in the middle. This CDR3 region has 10 residues. Per the germline V gene, CDR1 is DFQATT and CDR2 is SNEGSKA (reference sequence).

This clonotype came up many times. V and J are TRBV6-5 and TRBJ2-1, with TRBD2 matching 13 bases. The CDR3 is made up of 15 amino acids. The junction had 6 bases not matched to a gene; V was cut back by 5 bases and J by 8 bases. Germline CDR1 and CDR2: MNHEY and SVGAGI. The CDR3 nucleotides read TGTGCCAGCAGTCCGGGACTAGCGGGAATCGATGAGCAGTTCTTC. This sequence encodes CASSPGLAGIDEQFF.

The V and J genes are TRBV20-1 and TRBJ2-5, with TRBD2 matching over 13 bases. In germline, CDR1 is DFQATT, CDR2 SNEGSKA (reference sequence). Losses at the gene ends were 6 bases for V and 4 bases for J; bases not matched to a gene: 23. This CDR3 has 20 residues. In nucleotides, the CDR3 is TGCAGTGCCAGTCCCGATCCGGGACTAGCGGGGCGAATGGGGCTAGAGACCCAGTACTTC. Translation: CSASPDPGLAGRMGLETQYF.

This clonotype has a count of ten or more. J is TRBJ2-1 and V is TRBV10-3; tentatively, D is TRBD2 (6 bases). CDR1 and CDR2 from the germline V gene are ENHRY and SYGVKD. Trimming took 4 bases from V and 9 from J, leaving 16 bases between them. CDR3 length equals 14 residues. CDR3 bases: TGTGCCATCAGTGCAACGATGGGAGCGGGTGAGCAGTTCTTC. Residues: CAISATMGAGEQFF.

This clonotype appeared a few times. A read error may account for a junction end that differs from germline. J is TRBJ2-3 and V is TRBV5-4; weak D call: TRBD2 (6 bases). CDR1 is SGHNT, CDR2 YYREEE, per germline (reference sequence). This CDR3 comprises 17 residues. CDR3 nucleotides: TGTGCCAGCAGCTCCCGGAGGGGACGCGGGTCGACAGATGCGCAGTATTTT. It specifies CASSSRRGRGSTDAQYF.

This clonotype was observed once. A much larger clone differs from this one at a single base, so this may be a read error. V and J are TRBV20-1 and TRBJ1-4, with D possibly TRBD1 on 6 matching bases. Trimming took off 7 bases at V and 0 bases at J, with 12 bases between the two ends. CDR1 and CDR2 from the germline V gene are DFQATT and SNEGSKA (reference sequence). This CDR3 spans 14 amino acids. The CDR3 nucleotides read TGCAGTGTCACCGAGGGGGCAACTAATGAAAAACTGTTTTTT. Translating gives CSVTEGATNEKLFF.

The CDR3: CASSPNTAGPQETQYF. The CDR3 DNA is TGTGCCAGCAGCCCGAATACCGCGGGACCCCAAGAGACCCAGTACTTC. The J gene is TRBJ2-5, the V gene TRBV3-1; a weak D match, TRBD2 (6 bases). Deletions cut 4 bases from V and 1 base from J, with 16 bases between. Germline lookup yields CDR1 LGHDT and CDR2 YNNKEL (reference sequence). The CDR3 length is 16 residues.

Only a few counts were recorded for this clonotype. This chain uses TRBV28 with TRBJ2-7; a possible D gene is TRBD1 (7 bases). The CDR3 has 15 amino acids. V gave up 6 bases and J gave up 2 bases, with 17 bases separating them. The germline V gene encodes CDR1 MDHEN and CDR2 SYDVKM. The CDR3 sequence: CASSPSGGLTYEQYF. The DNA of the CDR3 is TGTGCCAGCAGCCCCTCAGGGGGACTTACCTACGAGCAGTACTTC.

In its sample, this clonotype was seen many times. J is TRBJ2-7 and V is TRBV5-8; 8 bases align to TRBD1. The germline gives CDR1 SGHTS, CDR2 YDEGEE. The CDR3 is 14 amino acids. Trimming cost V 3 bases and J 0 bases; bases outside gene matches: 2. As DNA, the CDR3 is TGTGCCAGCAGCTGGGACAGGAGCTCCTACGAGCAGTACTTC. Translated, it gives CASSWDRSSYEQYF. Drawing the rest from reference TRBV5-8 and TRBJ2-7, the complete variable domain is EAGVTQSPTHLIKTRGQQATLRCSPISGHTSVYWYQQALGLGLQFLLWYDEGEERNRGNFPPRFSGRQFPNYSSELNVNALELEDSALYLCASSWDRSSYEQYFGPGTRLTVT.

There are many counts of this clonotype. The CDR3 sequence is CASSLAGLVNTGELFF. CDR3 nucleotide sequence: TGCGCCAGCAGCTTGGCGGGACTAGTGAACACCGGGGAGCTGTTTTTT. The J gene is TRBJ2-2, the V gene TRBV5-1; 8 bases match TRBD2. V was pared by 0 bases and J by 1 base, with 2 bases of the junction left unmatched. Germline V gene data show CDR1 as SGHRS and CDR2 as YFSETQ. The CDR3 totals 16 residues.

This clonotype was found many times. V and J are TRBV20-1 and TRBJ1-6; D gene unclear. V was trimmed by 8 bases and J by 3 bases, leaving 29 bases between them. The CDR3 runs 19 residues. The germline V gene has CDR1 DFQATT and CDR2 SNEGSKA (reference sequence). This CDR3 reads CSSTQKQLGSQFYNSPLHF. The CDR3 DNA is TGCAGTTCCACACAAAAACAGTTGGGATCACAATTCTATAATTCACCCCTCCACTTT.

This clonotype was found many times. V gene TRBV12-3 or TRBV12-4 combines with J gene TRBJ2-2, with D perhaps TRBD2 (5 bases). The CDR3 is 14 amino acids. V was pared by 8 bases and J by 6 bases, with 16 bases between. CDR3 protein: CASSLAEVSGELFF. CDR3 sequence (DNA): TGTGCCAGCTCCTTGGCGGAGGTTTCCGGGGAGCTGTTTTTT.

At least ten counts were recorded for this clonotype. The chain recombines TRBV3-1 with TRBJ2-7, with TRBD1 identical over 8 bases. Losses at the gene ends were 3 bases for V and 5 bases for J; bases not matched to a gene: 6. CDR3 length equals 14 residues. CDR1 and CDR2 (germline): LGHDT, YNNKEL (reference sequence). The CDR3 sequence: CASSHGTGNDEQYF. CDR3 sequence (DNA): TGTGCCAGCAGCCATGGGACAGGTAACGACGAGCAGTACTTC.

In this sample, this clonotype turned up many times. The rearrangement links TRBV6-5 to TRBJ2-7; maybe TRBD2 (6 bases). Trimming left V 5 bases short and J 1 base short, with 12 bases between. Per germline, CDR1 MNHEY and CDR2 SVGAGI. The CDR3 contains 14 residues. CDR3 nucleotides: TGTGCCAGCAGTAAGGGACTGTCATCCTACGAGCAGTACTTC. Translated: CASSKGLSSYEQYF.

This clonotype was observed at least ten times. The chain couples TRBV7-2 to TRBJ2-2; 7 bases align to TRBD1. Germline V gene data show CDR1 as SGHTA and CDR2 as FQGNSA. V lost 11 bases to trimming and J lost 4 bases; unmatched junction nucleotides: 7. CDR3 size: 13 residues. The CDR3 here is CASQGQFTGELFF. CDR3 DNA: TGTGCCTCCCAGGGACAGTTCACCGGGGAGCTGTTTTTT.

There are many counts of this clonotype. This rearrangement joins TRBV7-6 to TRBJ2-1, with 7 nucleotides matching TRBD2. The CDR3 spans 15 residues. Germline assignment: CDR1 SGHVS and CDR2 FNYEAQ. V lost 4 bases to trimming and J lost 6 bases; unmatched junction nucleotides: 9. CDR3 protein: CASSSGTGTTNEQFF. CDR3 sequence (DNA): TGTGCCAGCAGCTCAGGGACCGGGACTACCAATGAGCAGTTCTTC.

This clonotype appeared a single time. A read error is possible here, since a much larger clone lies one base away. CDR3 in DNA: TGTGCCAGCAGTCCTCCCCCGGCACTAGCGGGAGGCGGGTCCTTC. Its protein product is CASSPPPALAGGGSF. The V gene is TRBV7-2, the J gene TRBJ2-1; 12 bases fit TRBD2. Germline V gene data show CDR1 as SGHTA and CDR2 as FQGNSA. The CDR3 totals 15 residues.